This T cell receptor (beta chain) is from a study of blood T cell repertoires in COVID-19. Per the germline V gene, CDR1 is PRHDT and CDR2 is FYEKMQ (reference sequence). CDR3 length: 14 residues. Trimming took 5 bases from V and 6 from J; bases not matched to a gene: 8. The assay was immunoSEQ multiplex PCR, and TCRdb's table has in-frame clones only and misses some. The profile shows about 280,000 clones, about 90% of them singletons. The sample consisted of peripheral blood. The J gene is TRBJ2-7, the V gene TRBV13, with TRBD1 identical over 9 bases. This TCR derives from a woman aged 45-65 years who had recovered from COVID-19. CDR3 residues: CASSGNTGGGEQYF. In DNA, the CDR3 is TGTGCCAGCAGCGGGAATACAGGGGGCGGCGAGCAGTACTTC.